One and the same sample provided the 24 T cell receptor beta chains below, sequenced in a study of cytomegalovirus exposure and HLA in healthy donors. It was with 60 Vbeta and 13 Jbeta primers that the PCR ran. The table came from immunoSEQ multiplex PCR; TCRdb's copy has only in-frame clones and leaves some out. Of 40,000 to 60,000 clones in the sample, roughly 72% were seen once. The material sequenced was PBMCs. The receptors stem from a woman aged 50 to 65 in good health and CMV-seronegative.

This CDR3 is CASSRTDNNSPLHF. The CDR3 DNA reads TGTGCCAGCAGCCGGACAGATAATAATTCACCCCTCCACTTT. The chain recombines TRBV28 with TRBJ1-6; D may be TRBD1 (6 bases). V was pared by 6 bases and J by 5 bases, with 11 bases between. The germline V gene has CDR1 MDHEN and CDR2 SYDVKM. The CDR3 consists of 14 residues.

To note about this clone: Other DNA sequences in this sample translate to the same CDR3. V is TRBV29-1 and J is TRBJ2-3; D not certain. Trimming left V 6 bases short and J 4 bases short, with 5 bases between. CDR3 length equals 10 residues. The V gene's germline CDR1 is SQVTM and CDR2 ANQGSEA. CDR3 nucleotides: TGCAGCGTCGGAGCAGATACGCAGTATTTT. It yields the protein CSVGADTQYF.

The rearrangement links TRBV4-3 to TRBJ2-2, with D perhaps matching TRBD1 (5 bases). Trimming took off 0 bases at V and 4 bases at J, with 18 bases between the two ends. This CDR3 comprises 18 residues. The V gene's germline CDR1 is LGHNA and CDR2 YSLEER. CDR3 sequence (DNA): TGCGCCAGCAGCCAAGATACGAAGGGGTTTGTAGGCACCGGGGAGCTGTTTTTT. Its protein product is CASSQDTKGFVGTGELFF.

CDR3 DNA sequence: TGTGCCAGTAGTATTGTAGCAGAAGGTAAACTGTTTTTT. Amino acid sequence: CASSIVAEGKLFF. The chain links TRBV19 to TRBJ1-4; no clear D. Germline V gene sequence: CDR1 LNHDA, CDR2 SQIVND (reference sequence). The CDR3 consists of 13 residues. Trimming removed 3 bases from V and 11 bases from J, with 13 bases in between.

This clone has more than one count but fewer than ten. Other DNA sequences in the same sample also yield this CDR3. This CDR3 reads CASSQGTGDEKLFF. In DNA, the CDR3 is TGCGCCAGCAGCCAAGGGACAGGGGATGAAAAACTGTTTTTT. This chain uses TRBV4-1 with TRBJ1-4; 9 bases line up with TRBD1. Germline CDR1 MGHRA, CDR2 YSYEKL. CDR3 length equals 14 residues. J was trimmed by 6 bases and V by 1 base; bases with no gene match: 0.

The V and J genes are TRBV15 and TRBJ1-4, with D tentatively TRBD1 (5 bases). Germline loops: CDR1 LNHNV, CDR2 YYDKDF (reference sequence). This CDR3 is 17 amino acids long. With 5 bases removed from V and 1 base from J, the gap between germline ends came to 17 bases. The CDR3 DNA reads TGTGCCACCAGCGGGGGGAAGTGGGGTGGAACTAATGAAAAACTGTTTTTT. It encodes CATSGGKWGGTNEKLFF.

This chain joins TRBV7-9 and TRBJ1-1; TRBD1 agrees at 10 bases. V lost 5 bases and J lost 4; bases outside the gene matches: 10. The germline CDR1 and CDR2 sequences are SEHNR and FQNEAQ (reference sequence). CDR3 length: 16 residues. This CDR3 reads CASSPRTGGNGTEAFF. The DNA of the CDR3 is TGTGCCAGCAGCCCCCGGACAGGGGGGAACGGCACTGAAGCTTTCTTT.

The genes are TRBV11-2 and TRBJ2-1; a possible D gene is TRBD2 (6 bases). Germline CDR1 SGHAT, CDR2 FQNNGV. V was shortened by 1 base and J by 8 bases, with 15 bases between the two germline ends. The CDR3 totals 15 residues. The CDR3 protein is CASSLGGVGIHEQFF. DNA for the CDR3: TGTGCCAGCAGCTTAGGCGGGGTGGGGATCCATGAGCAGTTCTTC. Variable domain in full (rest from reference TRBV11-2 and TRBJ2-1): EAGVAQSPRYKIIEKRQSVAFWCNPISGHATLYWYQQILGQGPKLLIQFQNNGVVDDSQLPKDRFSAERLKGVDSTLKIQPAKLEDSAVYLCASSLGGVGIHEQFFGPGTRLTVL.

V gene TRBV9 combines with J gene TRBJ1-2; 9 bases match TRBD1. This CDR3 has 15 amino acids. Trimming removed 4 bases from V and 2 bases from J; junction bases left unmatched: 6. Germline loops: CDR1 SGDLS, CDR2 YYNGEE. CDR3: CASSTLGTGNYGYTF. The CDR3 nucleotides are TGTGCCAGCAGCACCTTGGGGACAGGGAACTATGGCTACACCTTC.

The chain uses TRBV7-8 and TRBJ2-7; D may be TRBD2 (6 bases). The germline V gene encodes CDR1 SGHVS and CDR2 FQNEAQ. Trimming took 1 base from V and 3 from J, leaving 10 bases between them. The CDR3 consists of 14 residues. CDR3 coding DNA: TGTGCCAGCAGCTTAGGGCAGGGAGGCTACGAGCAGTACTTC. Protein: CASSLGQGGYEQYF.

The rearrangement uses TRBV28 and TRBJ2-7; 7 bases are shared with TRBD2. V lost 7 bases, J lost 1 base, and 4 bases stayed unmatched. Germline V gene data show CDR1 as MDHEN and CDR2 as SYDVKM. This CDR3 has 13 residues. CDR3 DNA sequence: TGTGCCAGCAACTGGGGAGGGTCCTACGAGCAGTACTTC. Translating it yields CASNWGGSYEQYF.

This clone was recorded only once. The DNA of the CDR3 is TGCAGCGTTGAAAGGGGTGCTTCCTACGAGCAGTACTTC. Protein: CSVERGASYEQYF. The gene calls are TRBV29-1 and TRBJ2-7, with a possible D match to TRBD1 (5 bases). The CDR3 extends over 13 amino acids. Between the trimmed V and J ends, which lost 2 bases and 1 base, there was a span of 9 bases. CDR1 is SQVTM, CDR2 ANQGSEA, per germline.

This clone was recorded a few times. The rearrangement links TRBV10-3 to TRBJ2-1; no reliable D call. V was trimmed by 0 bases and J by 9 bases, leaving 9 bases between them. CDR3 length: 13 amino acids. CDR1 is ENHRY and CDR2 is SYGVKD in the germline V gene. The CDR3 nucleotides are TGTGCCATCAGTGAGTCAGCAACGTCTGAGCAGTTCTTC. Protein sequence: CAISESATSEQFF.

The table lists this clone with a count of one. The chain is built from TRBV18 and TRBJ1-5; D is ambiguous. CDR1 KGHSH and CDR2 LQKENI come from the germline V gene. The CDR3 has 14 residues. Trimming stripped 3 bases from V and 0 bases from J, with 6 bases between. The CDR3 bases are TGTGCCAGCTCACCCGTTTATAGCAATCAGCCCCAGCATTTT. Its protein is CASSPVYSNQPQHF.

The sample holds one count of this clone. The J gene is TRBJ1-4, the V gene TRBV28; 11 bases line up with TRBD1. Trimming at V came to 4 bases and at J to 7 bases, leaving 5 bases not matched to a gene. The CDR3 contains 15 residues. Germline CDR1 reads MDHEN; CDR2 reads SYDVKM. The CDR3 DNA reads TGTGCCAGCAGTTCTCGGACAGGGGGCGTTGAAAAACTGTTTTTT. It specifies CASSSRTGGVEKLFF.

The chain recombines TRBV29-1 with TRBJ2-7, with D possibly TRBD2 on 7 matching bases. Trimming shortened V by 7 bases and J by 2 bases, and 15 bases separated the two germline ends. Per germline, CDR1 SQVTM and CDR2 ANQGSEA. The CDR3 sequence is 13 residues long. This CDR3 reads CSAKWEGAYEQYF. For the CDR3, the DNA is TGCAGCGCCAAGTGGGAGGGGGCCTACGAGCAGTACTTC.

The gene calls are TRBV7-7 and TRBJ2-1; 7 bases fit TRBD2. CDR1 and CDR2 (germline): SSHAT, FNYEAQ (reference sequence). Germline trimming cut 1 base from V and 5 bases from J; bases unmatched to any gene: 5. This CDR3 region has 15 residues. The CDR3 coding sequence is TGTGCCAGCAGCTTAGTAAGCGGGGATAACAATGAGCAGTTCTTC. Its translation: CASSLVSGDNNEQFF. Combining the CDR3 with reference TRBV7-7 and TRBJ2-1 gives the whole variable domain GAGVSQSPRYKVTKRGQDVTLRCDPISSHATLYWYQQALGQGPEFLTYFNYEAQPDKSGLPSDRFSAERPEGSISTLTIQRTEQRDSAMYRCASSLVSGDNNEQFFGPGTRLTVL.

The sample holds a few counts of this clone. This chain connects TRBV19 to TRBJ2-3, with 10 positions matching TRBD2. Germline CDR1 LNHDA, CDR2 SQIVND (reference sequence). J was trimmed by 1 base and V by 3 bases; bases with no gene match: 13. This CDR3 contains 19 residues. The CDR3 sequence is CASSIGLAGAQWGTDTQYF. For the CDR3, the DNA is TGTGCCAGTAGTATCGGTCTAGCGGGGGCTCAATGGGGCACAGATACGCAGTATTTT.

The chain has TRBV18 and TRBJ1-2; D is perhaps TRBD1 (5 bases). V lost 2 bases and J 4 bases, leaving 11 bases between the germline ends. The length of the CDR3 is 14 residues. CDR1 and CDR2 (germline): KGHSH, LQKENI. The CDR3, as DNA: TGTGCCAGCTCACCATCTGGACACGTCTATGGCTACACCTTC. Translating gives CASSPSGHVYGYTF.

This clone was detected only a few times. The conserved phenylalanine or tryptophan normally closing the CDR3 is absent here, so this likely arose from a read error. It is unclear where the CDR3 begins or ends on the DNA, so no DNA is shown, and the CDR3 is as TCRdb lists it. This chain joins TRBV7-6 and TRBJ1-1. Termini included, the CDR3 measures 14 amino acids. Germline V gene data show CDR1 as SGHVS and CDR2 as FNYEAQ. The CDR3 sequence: CASSLEEGSTEALV.

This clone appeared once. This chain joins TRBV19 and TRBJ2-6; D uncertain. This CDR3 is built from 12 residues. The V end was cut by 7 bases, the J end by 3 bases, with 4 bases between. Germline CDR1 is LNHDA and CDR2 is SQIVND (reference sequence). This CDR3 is CASTFGANVLTF. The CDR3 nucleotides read TGTGCCAGTACCTTTGGGGCCAACGTCCTGACTTTC.

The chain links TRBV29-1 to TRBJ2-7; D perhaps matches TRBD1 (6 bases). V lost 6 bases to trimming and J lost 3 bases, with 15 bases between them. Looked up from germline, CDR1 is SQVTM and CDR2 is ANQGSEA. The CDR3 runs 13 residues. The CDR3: CSVTGHRVYEQYF. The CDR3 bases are TGCAGCGTGACGGGACATAGAGTCTACGAGCAGTACTTC.

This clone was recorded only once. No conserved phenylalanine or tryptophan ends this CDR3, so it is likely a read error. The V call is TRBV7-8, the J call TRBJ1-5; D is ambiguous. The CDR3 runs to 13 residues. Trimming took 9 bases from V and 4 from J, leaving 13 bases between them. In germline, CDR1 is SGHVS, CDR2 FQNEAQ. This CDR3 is CARRERRNQPQHV. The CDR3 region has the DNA TGTGCCAGACGGGAACGGAGAAATCAGCCCCAGCATGTT.

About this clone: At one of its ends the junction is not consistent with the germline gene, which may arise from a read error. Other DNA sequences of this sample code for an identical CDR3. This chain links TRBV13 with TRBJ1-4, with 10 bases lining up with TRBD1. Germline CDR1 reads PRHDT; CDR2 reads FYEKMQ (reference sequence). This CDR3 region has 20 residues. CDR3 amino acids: CASSSGFSTGGAGANEKLFF. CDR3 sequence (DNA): TGTGCCAGCAGCTCGGGATTTTCGACAGGGGGCGCCGGGGCTAATGAAAAGCTGTTTTTT.